This T cell receptor (beta chain) was sequenced in a study of metastatic and nonmetastatic thyroid tumors (dated by TCRdb to the early 2020s). In the study overall: Repertoires from peripheral blood and from tumor or nodule tissue samples of malignant and benign thyroid patients were compared.

No treatment had been received by any patient before thyroid surgery. Patient clinical samples collected from about 2012 to 2019 were retrospectively analysed using T-cell receptor beta sequencing. Concerning this clone: The target of this receptor is not known. Germline is not matched at one junction end, which may reflect a read error.

Library preparation used PCR. Sequencer: Illumina HiSeq 4000. The TCR beta-chain CDR3 region of each patient was profiled by high-throughput sequencing. The study's own analysis went as follows. CDR3 differences across clinicopathological groups were used to build a classifier for discriminating distant-metastatic papillary thyroid cancer patients. To measure repertoire diversity the researchers used the Shannon index, while the Morisita-Horn index served to gauge how similar the tumor and blood repertoires were. The public sequencing data were trimmed at Q25 with fastp and processed into clonotypes with MiXCR by TCRdb, which kept only in-frame beta chains. TCRdb, not the authors, supplied the V and J calls. The sample table records tens of thousands of clones; 4% to 5% of these occur just once. 21% of the sample goes to the ten largest clones. What the research found in general, with its limitations: TCR beta diversity was reported as significantly higher in malignant tumors than in benign nodules, in both blood and tumor samples.

CDR3 length: 14 amino acids, cysteine to phenylalanine. The entry retains the CDR3 DNA only, 42 bases that are in frame from base 1. The germline V gene (reference sequence) sets CDR1 to WNHNN and CDR2 to SYGVQD. This TCR came from a female donor with papillary thyroid cancer or a benign thyroid nodule (not recorded which). Some clones in this sample may be carry-over from other donors' samples. Source material: blood. The chain uses TRBV10-1 and TRBJ2-2; a tentative D call is TRBD2 (5 bases match). The sequence in DNA is TGCGCCAGCAGTCCGAATCCTAACACCGGGGATCTGTTTTTT. This sequence encodes CASSPNPNTGDLFF.